This T cell receptor beta chain appears in the sequencing data of a study of human T cells and chemical hapten exposure. CDR3 length: 12 amino acids. The V end was cut by 5 bases, the J end by 5 bases, with 9 bases between. This clonotype showed up many times. TCRdb re-derived calls from the RACE reads in MiXCR, one entry per CDR3 protein. The data show about 380,000 distinct CDR3 sequences, with about 5.1% seen just once and 2.5% to 3% held by the top ten. Time point given: pre-sensitization, week 0. Noted treatment: therapeutic diphenylcyclopropenone sensitization with weekly scalp DPC. The sequence came from a woman aged 45-65 years with alopecia areata. Some clones in this sample may be carry-over from other donors' samples. The chain combines TRBV12-3 or TRBV12-4 with TRBJ2-5; D may be TRBD1 or TRBD2 (6 bases each). This sample comprised whole blood, obtained in connection with sensitization to the hapten diphenylcyclopropenone (DPC). The CDR3 nucleotides are TGTGCCAGCAGTAGGGGGGTGGAGACCCAGTACTTC. Encoded protein: CASSRGVETQYF.